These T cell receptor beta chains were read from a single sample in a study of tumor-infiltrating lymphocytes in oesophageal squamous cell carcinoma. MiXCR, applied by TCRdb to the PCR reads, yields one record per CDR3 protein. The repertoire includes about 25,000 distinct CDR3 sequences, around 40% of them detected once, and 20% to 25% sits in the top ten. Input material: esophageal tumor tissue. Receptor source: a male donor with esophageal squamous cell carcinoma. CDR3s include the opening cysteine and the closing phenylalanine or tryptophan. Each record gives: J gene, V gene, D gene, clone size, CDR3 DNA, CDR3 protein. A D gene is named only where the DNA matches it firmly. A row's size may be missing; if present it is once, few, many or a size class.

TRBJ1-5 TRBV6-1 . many TGTGCCAGCAGCCCCTCCGGACAACTCAATCAGCCCCAGCATTTT CASSPSGQLNQPQHF
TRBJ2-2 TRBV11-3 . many TGTGCCAGCAGCAAGGGGGGAGGCCGGGAGCTGTTTTTT CASSKGGGRELFF
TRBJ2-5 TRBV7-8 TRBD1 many TGTGCCAGCAGCTTAGGGACAGGACTCGAGACCCAGTACTTC CASSLGTGLETQYF
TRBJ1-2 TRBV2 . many TGTGCCAGCAGCGCCGAATACTCTAACTATGGCTACACCTTC CASSAEYSNYGYTF
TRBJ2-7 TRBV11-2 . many TGTGCCAGCAGCTTAGTACGGGACAACTACGAGCAGTACTTC CASSLVRDNYEQYF
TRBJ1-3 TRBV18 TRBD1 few TGTGCCAGCTCAGCCGGGACAGACTCTGGAAACACCATATATTTT CASSAGTDSGNTIYF
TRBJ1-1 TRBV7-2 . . TGTGCCAGCAGCTTCTACATGAACACTGAAGCTTTCTTT CASSFYMNTEAFF
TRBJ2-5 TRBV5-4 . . TGTGCCAGCAGCCCGGGGACATCGCAAGAGACCCAGTACTTC CASSPGTSQETQYF
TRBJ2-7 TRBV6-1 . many TGTGCCAGCACTTGGGGCGGCGCGAGCTCCTACAATGAGCAGTACTTC CASTWGGASSYNEQYF
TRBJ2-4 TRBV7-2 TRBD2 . TGTGCCAGCAGCTTGAGACTAGCGGGGTCTGGAGAGCAGTACTTC CASSLRLAGSGEQYF
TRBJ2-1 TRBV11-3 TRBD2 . TGTGCCAGCAACTCGGGGGGAATGGATGAGCAGTTCTTC CASNSGGMDEQFF
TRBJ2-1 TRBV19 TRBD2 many TGTGCCAGTAGAAAACGTGGGAGGGCTGATGAGCAGTTCTTC CASRKRGRADEQFF
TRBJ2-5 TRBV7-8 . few TGTGCCAGCAGGGTGGGGTTTTATGAGACCCAGTACTTC CASRVGFYETQYF
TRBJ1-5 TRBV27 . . TGTGCCAGCAGTTTATGGTCAACAGGAGGTCAGCCCCAGCATTTT CASSLWSTGGQPQHF
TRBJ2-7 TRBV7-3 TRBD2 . TGTGCCAGCAGCCGGGAGGGTAGCGGGGGGTACGAGCAGTACTTC CASSREGSGGYEQYF
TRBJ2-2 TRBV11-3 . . TGTGCCAGCAGTCCAGGTCCCGGGGAGCTGTTTTTT CASSPGPGELFF